This note documents a single T cell receptor (beta chain) sequence. Germline and junction disagree at one end, which may indicate a read error. The table came from immunoSEQ multiplex PCR; TCRdb's copy has only in-frame clones and leaves some out. Among roughly 500,000 clones listed, more than 65% were seen once. The data are from a study of shared clonotypes between healthy human individuals. The length of the CDR3 is 15 residues. Germline CDR1 and CDR2: MGHRA and YSYEKL. The sequenced sample consisted of PBMCs. V gene TRBV4-1 combines with J gene TRBJ2-5, with 9 bases lining up with TRBD2. The closer fit of TRBJ2-7 to the DNA end suggests the J call may be wrong. The sequence was collected from a woman between 35 and 50 years old in good health. Some clones in this sample may be carry-over from other donors' samples. As DNA, the CDR3 is TGCGTCAGCAGCCAGGAAGCGGGAGGTGACTACGAGCAGTACTTC. Translation: CVSSQEAGGDYEQYF.